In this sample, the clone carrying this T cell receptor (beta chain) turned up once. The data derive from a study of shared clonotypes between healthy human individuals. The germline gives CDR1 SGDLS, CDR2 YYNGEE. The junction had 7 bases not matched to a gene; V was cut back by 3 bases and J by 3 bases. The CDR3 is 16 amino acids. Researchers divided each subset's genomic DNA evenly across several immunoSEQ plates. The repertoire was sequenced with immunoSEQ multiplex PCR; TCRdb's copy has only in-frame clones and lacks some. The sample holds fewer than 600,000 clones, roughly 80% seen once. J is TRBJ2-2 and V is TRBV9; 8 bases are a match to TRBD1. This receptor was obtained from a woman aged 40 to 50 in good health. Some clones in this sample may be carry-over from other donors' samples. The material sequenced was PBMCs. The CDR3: CASSAKDRGDTGELFF. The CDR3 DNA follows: TGTGCCAGCAGCGCCAAAGACAGGGGAGACACCGGGGAGCTGTTTTTT.